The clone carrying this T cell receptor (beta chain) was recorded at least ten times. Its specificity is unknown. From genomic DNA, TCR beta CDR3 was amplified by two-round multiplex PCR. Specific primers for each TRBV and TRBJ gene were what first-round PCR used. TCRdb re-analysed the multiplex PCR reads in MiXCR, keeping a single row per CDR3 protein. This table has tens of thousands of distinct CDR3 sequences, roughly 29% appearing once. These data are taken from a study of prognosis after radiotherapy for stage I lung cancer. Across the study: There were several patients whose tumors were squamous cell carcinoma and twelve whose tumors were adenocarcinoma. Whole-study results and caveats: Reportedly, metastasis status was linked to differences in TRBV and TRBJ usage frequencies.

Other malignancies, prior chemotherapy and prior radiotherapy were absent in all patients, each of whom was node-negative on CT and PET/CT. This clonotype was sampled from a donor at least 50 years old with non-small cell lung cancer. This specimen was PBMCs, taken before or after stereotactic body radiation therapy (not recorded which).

The CDR3 loop is CASSPPSQARDEQFF. The CDR3 DNA reads as TGTGCCAGCTCACCACCGAGTCAGGCTCGGGATGAGCAGTTCTTC. The chain has TRBV18 and TRBJ2-1, with D unresolved. The CDR3 has 15 amino acids. CDR1 and CDR2 from the germline V gene are KGHSH and LQKENI. Trimming cost V 0 bases and J 8 bases, with 14 bases left between them.